Listed here is a single TCR beta chain. This sample was taken from a study of T cell responses to AZD1222 COVID-19 vaccine. The CDR3 runs 12 residues. Germline values: CDR1 SGHRS, CDR2 YFSETQ. With 5 bases removed from V and 1 base from J, the gap between germline ends came to 6 bases. Data came from immunoSEQ multiplex PCR; TCRdb stores just in-frame clones and leaves some out. The sample has 100,000 to 150,000 clones, 88% seen once. The material was peripheral blood, obtained on day 0 of AZD1222 vaccination. This clonotype was sampled from an adult in good health. This chain connects TRBV5-1 to TRBJ1-1; TRBD1 is a possible D gene (5 bases). The CDR3 spells CASRGGNTEAFF. CDR3 coding DNA: TGCGCCAGCAGGGGGGGGAACACTGAAGCTTTCTTT.